The 26 T cell receptor beta chains reported below all come from one sample, sequenced in a study of Ad26.COV2.S vaccination and SARS-CoV-2 variants. Produced via immunoSEQ multiplex PCR; TCRdb's table is partial and in-frame only. The sample contains hundreds of thousands of clones, around 84% of which appear only once. Treatment: around 19 received Ad26.COV2.S at low or high dose, single or two shots; several received placebo; per-sample allocation not given. Sample collection was performed on day 63 after the first vaccine or placebo injection. This specimen was peripheral blood, taken in a trial of Ad26.COV2.S vaccine versus placebo. Every receptor here comes from a person between 18 and 65 years old who received the Ad26.COV2.S COVID-19 vaccine or a placebo.

This clone showed up just a few times. This chain links TRBV7-9 with TRBJ1-1; a possible D gene is TRBD1 (6 bases). V was shortened by 0 bases and J by 0 bases, with 14 bases between the two germline ends. The germline CDR1 and CDR2 sequences are SEHNR and FQNEAQ (reference sequence). This CDR3 has 17 residues. The CDR3 DNA reads as TGTGCCAGCAGCTTAGCGTGGACAGAAACTATGAACACTGAAGCTTTCTTT. Translating it yields CASSLAWTETMNTEAFF.

This clone was found a few times. V gene TRBV18 combines with J gene TRBJ1-1, with TRBD1 matching over 8 bases. The CDR3 has 13 amino acids. Losses at the gene ends were 6 bases for V and 1 base for J; bases not matched to a gene: 1. From germline, CDR1 is KGHSH and CDR2 LQKENI. CDR3 bases: TGTGCCAGCTCCGGACAGGGGAACACTGAAGCTTTCTTT. This sequence encodes CASSGQGNTEAFF. The full variable domain, rest sourced from reference TRBV18 and TRBJ1-1, is NAGVMQNPRHLVRRRGQEARLRCSPMKGHSHVYWYRQLPEEGLKFMVYLQKENIIDESGMPKERFSAEFPKEGPSILRIQQVVRGDSAAYFCASSGQGNTEAFFGQGTRLTVV.

V gene TRBV6-6 combines with J gene TRBJ2-1; perhaps D is TRBD1 or TRBD2 (5 bases each). Germline V CDR1 and CDR2: MNHNY, SVGAGI (reference sequence). Trimming left V 4 bases short and J 5 bases short, with 12 bases between. The CDR3 length is 14 residues. CDR3 amino acids: CASSFTGTNNEQFF. CDR3 nucleotides: TGTGCCAGCAGTTTCACCGGGACCAACAATGAGCAGTTCTTC.

The chain has TRBV30 and TRBJ1-2, with a possible D match to TRBD1 (5 bases). Between the trimmed V and J ends, which lost 3 bases and 5 bases, there was a span of 16 bases. The germline V gene encodes CDR1 GTSNPN and CDR2 SVGIG (reference sequence). The CDR3 consists of 14 residues. CDR3 bases: TGTGCCTGGAGCGCGGTTTTCAGGGATTATGGCTACACCTTC. It translates to CAWSAVFRDYGYTF.

J is TRBJ1-4 and V is TRBV5-4; D is ambiguous. From germline, CDR1 is SGHNT and CDR2 YYREEE (reference sequence). With 0 bases removed from V and 4 bases from J, the gap between germline ends came to 7 bases. The CDR3 runs 14 residues. In DNA, the CDR3 is TGTGCCAGCAGCTTGGTGGCCGATAATGAAAAACTGTTTTTT. It translates to CASSLVADNEKLFF. The entire variable domain, with the rest obtained from reference TRBV5-4 and TRBJ1-4, is as follows: ETGVTQSPTHLIKTRGQQVTLRCSSQSGHNTVSWYQQALGQGPQFIFQYYREEENGRGNFPPRFSGLQFPNYSSELNVNALELDDSALYLCASSLVADNEKLFFGSGTQLSVL.

The CDR3 region is CASSFRDRDYEQYF. The CDR3 region has the DNA TGCGCCAGCAGCTTCCGGGACAGGGATTACGAGCAGTACTTC. The chain employs TRBV5-1 and TRBJ2-7; 9 bases fit TRBD1. CDR1 SGHRS and CDR2 YFSETQ come from the germline V gene. CDR3 size: 14 residues. V was pared by 2 bases and J by 4 bases, with 4 bases of the junction left unmatched.

V and J are TRBV5-1 and TRBJ2-1, with D perhaps TRBD2 (5 bases). The CDR3 is made up of 13 amino acids. V was trimmed by 0 bases and J by 10 bases, leaving 11 bases between them. The V gene's germline CDR1 is SGHRS and CDR2 YFSETQ. The CDR3 DNA reads as TGCGCCAGCAGCTTGGCATCTAGCAGCGAGCAGTTCTTC. Translated: CASSLASSSEQFF. The variable domain in full, with the rest retrieved from reference TRBV5-1 and TRBJ2-1, is KAGVTQTPRYLIKTRGQQVTLSCSPISGHRSVSWYQQTPGQGLQFLFEYFSETQRNKGNFPGRFSGRQFSNSRSEMNVSTLELGDSALYLCASSLASSSEQFFGPGTRLTVL.

Here the CDR3 reads CAWSGGSDRYEQYF. The CDR3 nucleotides read TGTGCCTGGAGTGGCGGGTCGGACCGCTACGAGCAGTACTTC. This chain joins TRBV30 and TRBJ2-7; perhaps TRBD2 as D (5 bases). Trimming left V 1 base short and J 3 bases short, with 13 bases between. Germline loops: CDR1 GTSNPN, CDR2 SVGIG (reference sequence). This CDR3 region has 14 residues.

V is TRBV18 and J is TRBJ2-4; maybe TRBD1 (5 bases). The germline gives CDR1 KGHSH, CDR2 LQKENI. The CDR3 is 15 amino acids. Trimming pared 2 bases from V and 2 bases from J, leaving 10 bases between. CDR3: CASSPAGSSKNIQYF. In DNA, the CDR3 is TGTGCCAGCTCACCAGCAGGGTCTTCCAAAAACATTCAGTACTTC.

This chain uses TRBV27 with TRBJ2-7; the D gene is possibly TRBD1 (6 bases). The V gene lost 7 bases and the J gene lost 0 bases, with 13 bases spanning the gap. CDR3 length: 14 amino acids. Looked up from germline, CDR1 is MNHEY and CDR2 is SMNVEV (reference sequence). The CDR3 reads CASNVQGSSYEQYF. CDR3 nucleotide sequence: TGTGCCAGCAACGTCCAGGGGAGCTCCTACGAGCAGTACTTC.

V is TRBV5-1 and J is TRBJ1-6; TRBD1 might be the D (6 bases). CDR3 length equals 17 residues. CDR1 SGHRS and CDR2 YFSETQ come from the germline V gene. Trimming removed 0 bases at V and 0 bases at J, with 10 bases between. CDR3 residues: CASSLEGQSSYNSPLHF. CDR3 coding DNA: TGCGCCAGCAGCTTGGAAGGACAGAGCTCCTATAATTCACCCCTCCACTTT.

The chain combines TRBV19 with TRBJ1-1; 10 bases agree with TRBD1. The germline gives CDR1 LNHDA, CDR2 SQIVND (reference sequence). V dropped 5 bases and J dropped 1; count of bases not matched to a gene: 1. This CDR3 has 14 residues. Here the CDR3 DNA reads TGTGCCAGTAGTCGACAGGGGGCGAACACTGAAGCTTTCTTT. Translation gives CASSRQGANTEAFF.

V usage is TRBV6-2 or TRBV6-3 and J usage is TRBJ2-5; TRBD1 agrees at 8 bases. V trimming: 5 bases; J trimming: 4 bases; junction bases outside the gene matches: 12. The germline V gene has CDR1 MNHEY and CDR2 SVGEGT. CDR3 length equals 16 residues. This chain's CDR3 is CASSHPNRGIGETQYF. CDR3 bases: TGTGCCAGCAGTCACCCGAACAGGGGGATAGGAGAGACCCAGTACTTC.

CDR3 amino acids: CASSPPGTRGTGELFF. The DNA for the CDR3 is TGTGCCAGCAGTCCCCCCGGGACGAGAGGGACCGGGGAGCTGTTTTTT. This chain joins TRBV6-2 or TRBV6-3 and TRBJ2-2; D may be TRBD1 or TRBD2 (5 bases each). CDR1 and CDR2 from the germline V gene are MNHEY and SVGEGT. V gave up 5 bases and J gave up 5 bases, with 18 bases separating them. The CDR3 contains 16 residues.

The chain is built from TRBV13 and TRBJ2-7, with TRBD2 matching over 13 bases. CDR1 PRHDT and CDR2 FYEKMQ come from the germline V gene (reference sequence). The ends lost 2 bases at V and 0 bases at J; junction bases unmatched: 4. The CDR3 is 17 amino acids. CDR3 sequence: CASSLLGLAGNSYEQYF. The CDR3 DNA sequence: TGTGCCAGCAGCTTATTGGGACTAGCGGGGAACTCCTACGAGCAGTACTTC.

This chain uses TRBV4-3 with TRBJ1-2, with a weak D call TRBD1 (6 bases). Germline CDR1 LGHNA, CDR2 YSLEER. The V gene lost 4 bases and the J gene lost 5 bases, with 14 bases spanning the gap. This CDR3 region has 14 residues. The CDR3 DNA reads as TGCGCCAGCAGCCCTACGGACAGTACGTATGGCTACACCTTC. Protein sequence: CASSPTDSTYGYTF.

The rearrangement uses TRBV2 and TRBJ1-5; no clear D gene. CDR3 length equals 12 residues. The V gene's germline CDR1 is SNHLY and CDR2 FYNNEI. The V end lost 5 bases, the J end lost 7 bases, and 9 bases lay between the germline ends. The CDR3, as DNA: TGTGCCAGCAGTTCGGTCGGCCAGCCCCAGCATTTT. This sequence encodes CASSSVGQPQHF.

Comment on this clone: Other DNA sequences of this sample code for an identical CDR3. The chain carries TRBV5-1 and TRBJ2-7; D is unresolved. The CDR3 loop spans 13 amino acids. Trimming cost V 0 bases and J 1 base, with 5 bases left between them. From germline, CDR1 is SGHRS and CDR2 YFSETQ. DNA of the CDR3: TGCGCCAGCAGCTTGGCGGGTTCCTACGAGCAGTACTTC. Translation: CASSLAGSYEQYF.

The chain carries TRBV5-6 and TRBJ2-7; D perhaps matches TRBD1 (6 bases). The germline V and J ends were trimmed by 2 bases and 3 bases, with 12 bases remaining between them. The V gene's germline CDR1 is SGHDT and CDR2 YYEEEE. This CDR3 contains 14 residues. CDR3 amino acids: CASSLQGSGYEQYF. The CDR3 DNA sequence: TGTGCCAGCAGCTTACAGGGTTCGGGCTACGAGCAGTACTTC.

This chain uses TRBV6-6 with TRBJ2-1, with D maybe TRBD2 (6 bases). This CDR3 comprises 15 residues. CDR1 MNHNY and CDR2 SVGAGI come from the germline V gene (reference sequence). Trimming took off 6 bases at V and 0 bases at J, with 12 bases between the two ends. The CDR3 DNA sequence: TGTGCCAGCAGCTTTAGCGGCCTCTCCTACAATGAGCAGTTCTTC. Protein: CASSFSGLSYNEQFF.

V gene TRBV7-2 combines with J gene TRBJ1-2, with 7 nucleotides matching TRBD1. The CDR3 is 14 residues long. Germline CDR1 reads SGHTA; CDR2 reads FQGNSA. The J segment lost 5 bases and the V segment lost 1 base, leaving 4 bases of the junction unmatched. CDR3 sequence: CASSLDRGTYGYTF. CDR3 in DNA: TGTGCCAGCAGCTTAGACAGGGGCACTTATGGCTACACCTTC. Based on the CDR3 plus reference TRBV7-2 and TRBJ1-2, the full variable domain is GAGVSQSPSNKVTEKGKDVELRCDPISGHTALYWYRQSLGQGLEFLIYFQGNSAPDKSGLPSDRFSAERTGGSVSTLTIQRTQQEDSAVYLCASSLDRGTYGYTFGSGTRLTVV.

J is TRBJ2-1 and V is TRBV4-3, with 7 bases fitting TRBD2. Germline CDR1 reads LGHNA; CDR2 reads YSLEER. This CDR3 comprises 15 residues. Trimming removed 0 bases from V and 6 bases from J; junction bases left unmatched: 5. The chain's CDR3 is CASSQEGLDGNEQFF. CDR3 in DNA: TGCGCCAGCAGCCAAGAAGGACTAGATGGCAATGAGCAGTTCTTC.

The CDR3 reads CASSARWVLVFNEQFF. In DNA form, the CDR3 reads TGTGCCAGCAGTGCCCGTTGGGTATTAGTTTTCAATGAGCAGTTCTTC. V gene TRBV6-1 combines with J gene TRBJ2-1; the D is unclear. The V end lost 4 bases, the J end lost 6 bases, and 19 bases lay between the germline ends. Germline-derived CDR1 and CDR2 are MNHNS and SASEGT. This CDR3 is 16 amino acids long.

The J gene is TRBJ1-2, the V gene TRBV28, with D perhaps matching TRBD1 (6 bases). Germline CDR1 and CDR2: MDHEN and SYDVKM. The ends were cut back, 4 bases at V and 3 bases at J, with 12 bases in the middle. The CDR3 runs 14 residues. The CDR3 reads CASSSPSGDYGYTF. CDR3 DNA: TGTGCCAGCAGTTCCCCTTCAGGGGACTATGGCTACACCTTC.

J is TRBJ2-1 and V is TRBV5-4; no reliable D call. Germline V gives CDR1 SGHNT, CDR2 YYREEE (reference sequence). The CDR3 sequence is 11 residues long. V was trimmed by 2 bases and J by 7 bases, leaving 4 bases between them. The CDR3 sequence: CASSFGNEQFF. The DNA of the CDR3 is TGTGCCAGCAGCTTCGGTAATGAGCAGTTCTTC.

V usage is TRBV2 and J usage is TRBJ2-2; TRBD2 matches at 9 bases. V shed 8 bases, J shed 9 bases, and the junction held 13 bases outside the gene matches. Germline V gives CDR1 SNHLY, CDR2 FYNNEI. The CDR3 loop spans 15 amino acids. The CDR3 reads CASLSKAGGGRELFF. The CDR3, as DNA: TGTGCCAGCCTATCTAAAGCGGGAGGAGGAAGGGAGCTGTTTTTT.